These 7 T cell receptor beta chains originate from one sample sequenced in a study of cytomegalovirus exposure and HLA in healthy donors. Clones were read by immunoSEQ multiplex PCR, and TCRdb kept only the in-frame ones, dropping some. Of about 360,000 clones in the sample, just over 85% are singletons; the top ten hold 0.8% to 0.85%. The sequencing sample was made of PBMCs. The receptors come from a woman younger than 30 in good health and CMV-seronegative.

This chain links TRBV29-1 with TRBJ2-6; 7 nucleotides align to TRBD1. The junction had 8 bases not matched to a gene; V was cut back by 6 bases and J by 0 bases. Germline V lookup: CDR1 SQVTM, CDR2 ANQGSEA. The CDR3 runs to 16 residues. CDR3 DNA sequence: TGCAGCGTCGGGACAGTCCCAGGCTCTGGGGCCAACGTCCTGACTTTC. This codes for CSVGTVPGSGANVLTF. The full variable domain, its missing parts supplied by reference TRBV29-1 and TRBJ2-6, is SAVISQKPSRDICQRGTSLTIQCQVDSQVTMMFWYRQQPGQSLTLIATANQGSEATYESGFVIDKFPISRPNLTFSTLTVSNMSPEDSSIYLCSVGTVPGSGANVLTFGAGSRLTVL.

The chain uses TRBV29-1 and TRBJ2-1, with 9 bases fitting TRBD1. Germline V gene data show CDR1 as SQVTM and CDR2 as ANQGSEA. The V and J ends lost 1 base and 2 bases, in that order; junction bases with no gene match: 6. This CDR3 region has 16 residues. Written as DNA, the CDR3 is TGCAGCGTTGAAGGGTCCCGGGACAGGGCCTACAATGAGCAGTTCTTC. Translating gives CSVEGSRDRAYNEQFF.

The chain has TRBV7-9 and TRBJ1-2, with D possibly TRBD1 on 5 matching bases. Germline V gives CDR1 SEHNR, CDR2 FQNEAQ (reference sequence). The CDR3 spans 14 residues. Deletions cut 1 base from V and 4 bases from J, with 10 bases between. CDR3 in DNA: TGTGCCAGCAGCTTAGTCGACAGTTTCTATGGCTACACCTTC. Amino acid sequence: CASSLVDSFYGYTF.

This clone was counted a single time. This sequence joins TRBV11-2 and TRBJ2-7; D gene ambiguous. Trimming took 5 bases from V and 2 from J, leaving 13 bases between them. Germline CDR1 reads SGHAT; CDR2 reads FQNNGV. CDR3 length: 14 residues. CDR3 sequence: CASSQIRQPYEQYF. The CDR3 DNA reads TGTGCCAGCAGCCAAATTAGACAACCCTACGAGCAGTACTTC.

The chain couples TRBV27 to TRBJ2-7, with 8 positions matching TRBD1. J gave up 3 bases and V 4 bases, and 5 bases lay outside the gene matches. Germline V gives CDR1 MNHEY, CDR2 SMNVEV (reference sequence). The CDR3 is 14 amino acids. The chain's CDR3 is CASSSRTGNYEQYF. The CDR3 DNA is TGTGCCAGCAGTTCCCGGACAGGGAACTACGAGCAGTACTTC.

The rearrangement links TRBV29-1 to TRBJ2-1, with TRBD2 matching over 7 bases. V shed 5 bases and J 6 bases; nucleotides not matched to a gene: 10. CDR3 length: 14 amino acids. Looked up from germline, CDR1 is SQVTM and CDR2 is ANQGSEA. In nucleotides, the CDR3 is TGCAGCGTTCAGGTACCGGGACTACTCAATGAGCAGTTCTTC. This gives the protein CSVQVPGLLNEQFF.

V is TRBV6-6 and J is TRBJ2-1; possible D gene TRBD2, 5 bases. Germline CDR1 reads MNHNY; CDR2 reads SVGAGI (reference sequence). Trimming cost V 6 bases and J 5 bases, with 8 bases left between them. The CDR3 runs 12 residues. The CDR3 is CASRPGDNEQFF. CDR3 nucleotides: TGTGCCAGCAGACCCGGGGACAATGAGCAGTTCTTC.